This T cell receptor (beta chain) was identified in a study of memory CD4+ T cells and cytomegalovirus serostatus (dated by TCRdb to the late 2010s). In terms of the full investigation: The approximately 35 healthy Belgian adults in the cohort included 9 who were CMV seropositive and approximately 24 who were CMV seronegative. To replicate a published TCR-based CMV serostatus classifier, the study sequenced CD4+ memory TCRbeta repertoires from a Belgian cohort whose cytomegalovirus serostatus was known.

CDR1 SGHVS and CDR2 FQNEAQ are derived from the germline V gene. V loses 2 bases, J loses 9 bases, and the germline ends lie 7 bases apart. From cysteine to phenylalanine, the CDR3 is 12 amino acids long. The kept DNA is CDR3 alone, 36 bases in frame from the first base. A FACSAria II was used to sort memory CD4+ T cells, defined as single viable CD3+CD4+CD8-CD45RO+ cells. CMV serostatus was determined using a Roche Elecsys assay that detects serum IgG against CMV pp150, pp28, p38 and p52. Following thawing, total CD4+ T cells were enriched through positive selection using CD4 magnetic microbeads. The samples came from a separate study whose specific focus was interrogating the CD4+ T cell memory repertoire. Peripheral blood mononuclear cells were isolated and cryopreserved according to standard operating procedures, and serum was kept at -80 degrees C. The staining used CD3-PerCP (BW264/56), CD4-APC (RPA-T4), CD45RO-PE (UCHT1) and CD8-Pacific Orange (3B5) antibodies, and Sytox blue was used to exclude non-viable cells.

Remarks on this clone: What this receptor recognizes is not known. Base qualities are missing; no much larger clone stands one base away.

Genomic DNA was extracted from sorted cells with the Quick-DNA Microprep Kit. Amplification of TCRbeta DNA was done with the immunoSEQ hsTCRbeta kit, following the protocol from the manufacturer. An Illumina MiSeq instrument was used to sequence the TCRbeta libraries. The original methods were these. Following removal of out-of-frame sequences, a few million distinct TCRbeta sequences were retained, with an average of around 70,000 per individual. Two values were used to score each individual: the count of some 150 previously reported CMV-associated TCRbeta sequences and the total count of productive distinct TCRbeta sequences. A beta-binomial model was reimplemented in Python, and scikit-learn random forests with default parameters were trained on US cohort data. Classifier performance on the Belgian cohort was reported as the median AUC with percentile confidence intervals calculated over 10,000 bootstrap iterations. TCRdb stores this immuneACCESS table with in-frame sequences only. Part of the clones is absent; in the studies checked, under half of the shortfall reflects unresolved V genes, and no reason is known for the rest. The DNA was the basis for D and trimming; V, J and clone size are from that table. Present in this sample are around 50,000 clones, around 78% of which were seen just once. The ten largest clones represent roughly 0.61% of the sample.

Study-wide findings and limitations: Of 164 previously reported CMV-associated TCRbeta sequences, 55 to 75 appeared in the CD4+ memory repertoires, each in one to five individuals. The results were interpreted as suggesting that the CMV-associated TCR signature is largely present in the CD4+ memory repertoire. Only CD4+CD45RO+ memory cells were sequenced, in contrast to the original study, in which naive and memory CD4+ and CD8+ populations were covered. For CMV serostatus prediction, a median bootstrapped AUC of 0.95 was reached with the original framework, and a median bootstrapped AUC of about 0.91 was reached with a US-trained random forest. A median bootstrapped AUC of almost 0.96 with a 95% CI of 0.76-1.00 was achieved on the Belgian cohort by the original-framework classifier.

Recombination joined TRBV7-8 with TRBJ2-2; the D gene is perhaps TRBD1, on 5 matching bases. Sample: memory CD4+ T cells from blood. This receptor was identified in an adult in good health and CMV-seronegative. The nucleotide sequence reads as follows: TGTGCCAGCAGCTTAACAGGAAGGGAGCTGTTTTTT. This is translated as CASSLTGRELFF.